The subject of this entry is one T cell receptor (beta chain). No antigen is known for it. This sample is drawn from a study of T cells expressing NK-cell markers. Study-level background: Source material for TCR beta repertoires consisted of sorted CD3+CD56+NKG2C+, CD3+CD56+NKG2C- and CD3+CD56-NKG2C+ T cells.

The authors made TCR beta cDNA libraries by 5'RACE template switching. This switching added a universal primer site and UMIs. From its re-call of the 5' RACE reads, TCRdb lists each CDR3 protein once, without DNA. The listing contains roughly 150,000 distinct CDR3 sequences. CDR1 is SGHDT and CDR2 is YYEEEE in the germline V gene. The CDR3 covers 16 residues. Study outcomes and limitations: The contribution of dominant NKG2C+ clonotypes to CD8+ T cells in six donors was roughly 1.0-7.5%. Dominance of the CD3+CD56-NKG2C+ fraction by these clonotypes also held in several donors.

The sequenced sample was blood T cells: a sorted CD56 or NKG2C T cell subset, CD4+ or CD8+ T cells, or bulk PBMC T cells (not recorded which). The chain employs TRBV5-6 and TRBJ1-1. The origin of this receptor is a man aged 18-70 years in good health. CDR3 region: CASSLLQLSLNTEAFF.